This T cell receptor beta chain was retrieved from a study of shared clonotypes between healthy human individuals. Details on this clone: What it binds is not known.

The test was conducted at deep level. Assay used: immunoSEQ multiplex PCR; TCRdb lists only in-frame clones, some missing. Here the sample spans roughly 2.5 million clones, around nine tenths being singletons. General study results and limits: The sharing of approximately 4.6% of naive CD4 clonotypes was seen across a few donors.

This receptor was obtained from a man aged 18 to 29 in good health. Sequenced material: naive CD4+ T cells sorted from blood. The subset here: CD45RA+ positively selected.

In DNA, the CDR3 is TGTGCCAGCAGACTCGGGACAGGGGGTTCGGATGAGCAGTTCTTC. It specifies CASRLGTGGSDEQFF. V is TRBV6-1 and J is TRBJ2-1, with 11 nucleotides matching TRBD1. There are 15 residues in the CDR3. Germline assignment: CDR1 MNHNS and CDR2 SASEGT. The junction had 9 bases not matched to a gene; V was cut back by 6 bases and J by 8 bases.